The 9 T cell receptor beta chains in this list originate from one sample, sequenced in a study of CD8 T cells in Susac syndrome. The RNA input was 0.5 to 1 ug, and it was reverse transcribed with random hexamers. TCRdb analysed the immunoSEQ multiplex PCR reads with MiXCR anew, one entry per CDR3 protein. The sample has 150,000 or so distinct CDR3 sequences, approximately 95% seen once. The specimen was CD4+ T cells from PBMCs. These receptors originate from a human donor with Susac syndrome.

The rearrangement links TRBV9 to TRBJ2-7; TRBD1 or TRBD2 may be the D gene (5 bases each). Germline CDR1 reads SGDLS; CDR2 reads YYNGEE. The CDR3 is 14 amino acids. V was cut by 0 bases and J by 7 bases, with 14 bases left in between. For the CDR3, the DNA is TGTGCCAGCAGCGTAGGGGGACCCCGCTGGGAGCAGTACTTC. This gives the protein CASSVGGPRWEQYF.

CDR3 DNA sequence: TGTGCCTGGAGTGTACGGCTCGCAAATGAGCAGTTCTTC. Protein sequence: CAWSVRLANEQFF. This chain uses TRBV30 with TRBJ2-1; D remains ambiguous. Per germline, CDR1 GTSNPN and CDR2 SVGIG (reference sequence). CDR3 length: 13 residues. The V and J ends lost 0 bases and 7 bases respectively, with 10 bases between them.

CDR3 sequence reads: CASRWEGYTF. CDR3 sequence (DNA): TGTGCCAGCAGGTGGGAAGGCTACACCTTC. V is TRBV5-7 and J is TRBJ1-2, with D uncertain. TRBV5-7 is identified as an open reading frame with a role that is uncertain. There are 10 residues in the CDR3. V was cut by 5 bases and J by 8 bases, with 7 bases left in between.

V and J are TRBV7-9 and TRBJ1-5; 7 bases are shared with TRBD1. Per the germline V gene, CDR1 is SEHNR and CDR2 is FQNEAQ (reference sequence). V gave up 5 bases and J gave up 5 bases; unmatched junction bases: 9. This CDR3 region has 15 residues. The DNA for the CDR3 is TGTGCCAGCAGCGATGACAGGGAAACTTATCAGCCCCAGCATTTT. This encodes CASSDDRETYQPQHF.

This chain joins TRBV10-3 and TRBJ2-3; no definite D call. CDR3 length equals 15 residues. Between the trimmed V and J ends, which lost 6 bases and 0 bases, there was a span of 13 bases. The germline gives CDR1 ENHRY, CDR2 SYGVKD. DNA for the CDR3: TGTGCCATCAGCCCTCGGAGAGCTAGCACAGATACGCAGTATTTT. Translation: CAISPRRASTDTQYF.

The V gene is TRBV6-5, the J gene TRBJ2-2; 10 bases map to TRBD1. The V and J ends lost 5 bases and 5 bases, in that order; junction bases with no gene match: 5. Germline-derived CDR1 and CDR2 are MNHEY and SVGAGI. This CDR3 comprises 15 residues. The CDR3 sequence: CASSPDRGLTGELFF. The CDR3 region has the DNA TGTGCCAGCAGTCCGGACAGGGGGTTGACCGGGGAGCTGTTTTTT.

This clonotype was seen once. V is TRBV27 and J is TRBJ2-1, with 7 bases that match TRBD1. After removal of 11 bases from V and 5 bases from J, the junction contained 12 bases not matched to a gene. This CDR3 is 14 amino acids long. The germline gives CDR1 MNHEY, CDR2 SMNVEV (reference sequence). The CDR3 DNA follows: TGTGCCTCCCGAGGGGGCAGCGCACACAATGAGCAGTTCTTC. It encodes CASRGGSAHNEQFF.

The chain couples TRBV9 to TRBJ2-5; D is possibly TRBD1 (5 bases). This CDR3 is 12 amino acids long. Germline V gives CDR1 SGDLS, CDR2 YYNGEE. Trimming pared 7 bases from V and 1 base from J, leaving 8 bases between. CDR3 in amino acids: CASGQGQETQYF. As DNA, the CDR3 is TGTGCCAGCGGGCAGGGCCAAGAGACCCAGTACTTC.

The rearrangement joins TRBV15 to TRBJ1-5, with TRBD1 matching 7 bases. With 1 base clipped from V and 5 bases from J, the junction kept 5 bases outside the gene matches. This CDR3 spans 15 amino acids. Germline CDR1 reads LNHNV; CDR2 reads YYDKDF (reference sequence). Here the CDR3 reads CATSRAGTDYQPQHF. Here the CDR3 DNA reads TGTGCCACCAGCAGAGCGGGGACAGACTATCAGCCCCAGCATTTT.